The 29 T cell receptor beta chains listed next were all sequenced from one sample in a study of blood T cell repertoires in COVID-19. The protocol was immunoSEQ multiplex PCR, while the TCRdb copy is restricted to in-frame clones and leaves out a portion. The sample includes around 100,000 clones, approximately 89% of them seen just once. The sample taken for sequencing was peripheral blood. The receptors originated from a human donor in a cohort sampled during active COVID-19.

A single count supports this clone. V and J are TRBV3-1 (or the pseudogene TRBV3-2) and TRBJ1-5, with D hard to call. Germline V CDR1 and CDR2: LGHDT, YNNKEL (reference sequence). This CDR3 is built from 13 residues. V was shortened by 0 bases and J by 6 bases, with 6 bases between the two germline ends. CDR3 coding DNA: TGTGCCAGCAGCCAAGAGCTCGGTCAGCCCCAGCATTTT. Its translation: CASSQELGQPQHF.

This clone was counted between two and nine times. The V gene is TRBV28, the J gene TRBJ1-4, with D uncertain. CDR3 length equals 15 residues. Trimming took 6 bases from V and 4 from J, leaving 15 bases between them. Germline V CDR1 and CDR2: MDHEN, SYDVKM. The CDR3 DNA sequence: TGTGCCAGCAGGCCCCTCCGAGCGCGTAATGAAAAACTGTTTTTT. Translated, it gives CASRPLRARNEKLFF.

The chain uses TRBV10-3 and TRBJ2-2; 9 positions agree with TRBD1. From germline, CDR1 is ENHRY and CDR2 SYGVKD. The CDR3 loop spans 16 amino acids. The ends lost 5 bases at V and 4 bases at J; junction bases unmatched: 8. The DNA of the CDR3 is TGTGCCATCAGTTTTAGGACAGGGGCCGGCACCGGGGAGCTGTTTTTT. It yields the protein CAISFRTGAGTGELFF.

This sequence joins TRBV14 and TRBJ2-3; D is possibly TRBD1 (6 bases). CDR1 and CDR2 (germline): SGHDN, FVKESK. V lost 5 bases, J lost 2 bases, and 11 bases lay in between. The CDR3 length is 14 residues. CDR3 nucleotides: TGTGCCAGCAGCTGGGACACCTACACAGATACGCAGTATTTT. It is translated as CASSWDTYTDTQYF. The full variable domain, its missing parts supplied by reference TRBV14 and TRBJ2-3, is EAGVTQFPSHSVIEKGQTVTLRCDPISGHDNLYWYRRVMGKEIKFLLHFVKESKQDESGMPNNRFLAERTGGTYSTLKVQPAELEDSGVYFCASSWDTYTDTQYFGPGTRLTVL.

The J gene is TRBJ2-3, the V gene TRBV15; D unclear. The V end lost 0 bases, the J end lost 1 base, and 11 bases lay between the germline ends. Germline CDR1 reads LNHNV; CDR2 reads YYDKDF (reference sequence). This CDR3 is 16 amino acids long. CDR3 coding DNA: TGTGCCACCAGCAGAGATAAGCTGGCGGGCACAGATACGCAGTATTTT. Translated: CATSRDKLAGTDTQYF. The complete variable domain, with remaining parts taken from reference TRBV15 and TRBJ2-3, reads DAMVIQNPRYQVTQFGKPVTLSCSQTLNHNVMYWYQQKSSQAPKLLFHYYDKDFNNEADTPDNFQSRRPNTSFCFLDIRSPGLGDTAMYLCATSRDKLAGTDTQYFGPGTRLTVL.

V gene TRBV15 combines with J gene TRBJ1-5; D is uncertain. V lost 0 bases and J 3 bases, leaving 9 bases between the germline ends. From germline, CDR1 is LNHNV and CDR2 YYDKDF (reference sequence). CDR3 length equals 15 residues. The chain's CDR3 is CATSRDPGNNQPQHF. DNA of the CDR3: TGTGCCACCAGCAGAGATCCGGGGAACAATCAGCCCCAGCATTTT.

The V and J genes are TRBV24-1 and TRBJ2-1; the D gene is possibly TRBD1 (5 bases). The V end was cut by 6 bases, the J end by 4 bases, with 9 bases between. Germline V CDR1 and CDR2: KGHDR, SFDVKD. The CDR3 is made up of 13 amino acids. For the CDR3, the DNA is TGTGCCACCAGTTCCCAGGGATACAATGAGCAGTTCTTC. Protein: CATSSQGYNEQFF.

This clone was recorded many times. The V and J genes are TRBV19 and TRBJ1-5; 10 nucleotides align to TRBD1. This CDR3 comprises 16 residues. Germline V gene sequence: CDR1 LNHDA, CDR2 SQIVND (reference sequence). J lost 5 bases, V lost 5 bases, and 9 bases had no gene match. CDR3 in amino acids: CASSFTGQGFYQPQHF. CDR3 coding DNA: TGTGCCAGTAGTTTTACGGGACAGGGGTTCTATCAGCCCCAGCATTTT.

Here the CDR3 reads CASSDAGTGRYEQYF. The CDR3, as DNA: TGTGCCAGCAGCGACGCCGGGACAGGTCGCTACGAGCAGTACTTC. The J gene is TRBJ2-7, the V gene TRBV7-6; 8 positions match TRBD1. The germline V gene has CDR1 SGHVS and CDR2 FNYEAQ. The CDR3 runs to 15 residues. The V and J ends lost 5 bases and 3 bases, in that order; junction bases with no gene match: 9. Filled out from reference TRBV7-6 and TRBJ2-7, the complete variable domain reads GAGVSQSPRYKVTKRGQDVALRCDPISGHVSLYWYRQALGQGPEFLTYFNYEAQQDKSGLPNDRFSAERPEGSISTLTIQRTEQRDSAMYRCASSDAGTGRYEQYFGPGTRLTVT.

The chain has TRBV7-2 and TRBJ1-5, with a possible D match to TRBD1 (5 bases). This CDR3 is built from 15 residues. V shed 7 bases and J shed 0 bases, with 13 bases lying between them. Per the germline V gene, CDR1 is SGHTA and CDR2 is FQGNSA. Here the CDR3 DNA reads TGTGCCAGCAACACCGACAGAGCTAGCAATCAGCCCCAGCATTTT. Translated, it gives CASNTDRASNQPQHF.

The gene calls are TRBV4-1 and TRBJ1-5; 7 nucleotides match TRBD1. Trimming cost V 3 bases and J 4 bases; bases outside gene matches: 9. CDR3 length: 16 amino acids. Germline lookup yields CDR1 MGHRA and CDR2 YSYEKL. CDR3 nucleotide sequence: TGCGCCAGCAGCCACGTCCTCCGGGACAGAAATCAGCCCCAGCATTTT. Its protein is CASSHVLRDRNQPQHF.

The J gene is TRBJ2-3, the V gene TRBV29-1; tentatively, D is TRBD2 (6 bases). The V gene's germline CDR1 is SQVTM and CDR2 ANQGSEA. V lost 7 bases to trimming and J lost 0 bases, with 26 bases between them. The CDR3 totals 18 residues. The CDR3 bases are TGCAGCGCCTGGGGGGAATGGACTAACCCAGGGAGCACAGATACGCAGTATTTT. The encoded protein is CSAWGEWTNPGSTDTQYF.

The table lists this clone with a few counts. The chain recombines TRBV7-3 with TRBJ1-1, with 8 bases aligning to TRBD1. Germline V gene sequence: CDR1 SGHTA, CDR2 FQGTGA. The CDR3 extends over 12 amino acids. The J segment lost 11 bases and the V segment lost 5 bases, leaving 7 bases of the junction unmatched. CDR3 sequence: CASSRQGHHAFF. The CDR3 region has the DNA TGTGCCAGCAGCCGACAGGGGCATCACGCTTTCTTT.

V gene TRBV21-1 combines with J gene TRBJ2-7; the DNA was not used to check the table's D call, TRBD2. TRBV21-1 is recorded as a pseudogene. The CDR3 totals 17 residues. CDR3 in amino acids: CASSKGRRRGDRDEQYF. Written as DNA, the CDR3 is TGTGCCAGCAGCAAAGGGAGGAGGCGGGGGGATCGGGACGAGCAGTACTTC.

This clone has only a few counts. The same CDR3 arises from other DNA sequences in this sample as well. This sequence joins TRBV7-2 and TRBJ2-1; TRBD2 is a possible D gene (5 bases). Germline CDR1 SGHTA, CDR2 FQGNSA. The germline V and J ends were trimmed by 5 bases and 5 bases, with 10 bases remaining between them. The CDR3 contains 13 residues. The CDR3 spells CASSLTRDNEQFF. CDR3 in DNA: TGTGCCAGCAGCCTAACGAGGGACAATGAGCAGTTCTTC.

V usage is TRBV5-1 and J usage is TRBJ2-5; D not resolved. The CDR3 extends over 16 amino acids. CDR1 and CDR2 (germline): SGHRS, YFSETQ. Trimming took 6 bases from V and 0 from J, leaving 18 bases between them. This chain's CDR3 is CASTNAPHRDQETQYF. CDR3 nucleotides: TGCGCCAGCACCAATGCCCCCCACCGGGACCAAGAGACCCAGTACTTC. Full variable domain (remainder filled in from reference TRBV5-1 and TRBJ2-5): KAGVTQTPRYLIKTRGQQVTLSCSPISGHRSVSWYQQTPGQGLQFLFEYFSETQRNKGNFPGRFSGRQFSNSRSEMNVSTLELGDSALYLCASTNAPHRDQETQYFGPGTRLLVL.

V is TRBV2 and J is TRBJ1-2; D not resolved. V lost 7 bases and J lost 9, with 15 bases in between. The CDR3 extends over 12 amino acids. Per the germline V gene, CDR1 is SNHLY and CDR2 is FYNNEI. Here the CDR3 DNA reads TGTGCCAGCATAGAACCCGGAGATAGCTACACCTTC. Its translation is CASIEPGDSYTF.

This rearrangement joins TRBV3-1 (or the pseudogene TRBV3-2) to TRBJ2-7, with 7 bases that match TRBD1. J gave up 4 bases and V 4 bases, and 10 bases lay outside the gene matches. From germline, CDR1 is LGHDT and CDR2 YNNKEL (reference sequence). The CDR3 sequence is 15 residues long. The CDR3 bases are TGTGCCAGCAGCCCCTCCCCGGGACAGAATTACGAGCAGTACTTC. Translated: CASSPSPGQNYEQYF.

This rearrangement joins TRBV10-3 to TRBJ2-5; 7 positions agree with TRBD1. The V segment lost 0 bases and the J segment 9 bases; nucleotides outside the gene matches: 7. Germline V gene lookup returns CDR1 ENHRY and CDR2 SYGVKD. The CDR3 is 14 amino acids. DNA for the CDR3: TGTGCCATCAGTGAGTCGGGACAGCTCAGGGCCCAGTACTTC. It yields the protein CAISESGQLRAQYF.

This sequence joins TRBV2 and TRBJ1-3; no firm D call. The CDR3 consists of 15 residues. Per germline, CDR1 SNHLY and CDR2 FYNNEI. Trimming left V 5 bases short and J 0 bases short, with 11 bases between. The CDR3 nucleotides read TGTGCCAGCAGTCTAGACTGGAACTCTGGAAACACCATATATTTT. It yields the protein CASSLDWNSGNTIYF.

The V gene is TRBV4-2, the J gene TRBJ2-7; 9 bases agree with TRBD1. Germline lookup yields CDR1 LGHNA and CDR2 YNFKEQ. This CDR3 spans 17 amino acids. Trimming took 4 bases from V and 0 from J; bases not matched to a gene: 10. CDR3 sequence reads: CASSLGTGNTGSYEQYF. Written as DNA, the CDR3 is TGTGCCAGCAGCCTGGGGACAGGGAACACCGGCTCCTACGAGCAGTACTTC.

Only a few counts were recorded for this clone. The V call is TRBV11-2, the J call TRBJ2-2, with D maybe TRBD2 (5 bases). The CDR3 contains 16 residues. V lost 5 bases and J lost 5, with 18 bases in between. Germline CDR1 reads SGHAT; CDR2 reads FQNNGV. DNA for the CDR3: TGTGCCAGCAGCCCCCGAGGTAGCGAGGGAACCGGGGAGCTGTTTTTT. This translates into CASSPRGSEGTGELFF.

Only one count was recorded for this clone. The chain is built from TRBV4-1 and TRBJ2-7; 9 bases agree with TRBD1. Trimming at V came to 3 bases and at J to 7 bases, leaving 16 bases not matched to a gene. This CDR3 region has 17 residues. CDR1 and CDR2 from the germline V gene are MGHRA and YSYEKL. CDR3 sequence reads: CASSQRDRTGVLEEQYF. CDR3 DNA: TGCGCCAGCAGCCAGAGAGATAGGACAGGGGTTCTTGAGGAGCAGTACTTC.

This clone was observed once. The chain recombines TRBV28 with TRBJ1-5, with D perhaps matching TRBD1 (6 bases). The germline V gene has CDR1 MDHEN and CDR2 SYDVKM. The V end lost 8 bases, the J end lost 7 bases, and 15 bases lay between the germline ends. CDR3 length: 13 residues. This CDR3 reads CASAIRGAQPQHF. The CDR3 DNA reads as TGTGCCAGCGCAATCCGGGGGGCCCAGCCCCAGCATTTT.

This chain joins TRBV3-1 (or the pseudogene TRBV3-2) and TRBJ2-3; D unclear. Trimming left V 1 base short and J 8 bases short, with 4 bases between. This CDR3 contains 11 residues. Germline CDR1 reads LGHDT; CDR2 reads YNNKEL (reference sequence). CDR3 DNA: TGTGCCAGCAGCCAAGTCGGTACGCAGTATTTT. As protein: CASSQVGTQYF.

The sample holds one count of this clone. V gene TRBV7-8 combines with J gene TRBJ2-1; a possible D gene is TRBD2 (6 bases). Germline V gives CDR1 SGHVS, CDR2 FQNEAQ. The CDR3 totals 16 residues. V gave up 5 bases and J gave up 3 bases, with 17 bases separating them. The CDR3: CASSGGTPRVYNEQFF. CDR3 bases: TGTGCCAGCAGCGGGGGGACTCCCCGAGTCTACAATGAGCAGTTCTTC.

The chain couples TRBV5-4 to TRBJ2-7, with TRBD1 as a possible D gene (5 bases). This CDR3 has 13 amino acids. V was shortened by 3 bases and J by 5 bases, with 12 bases between the two germline ends. Germline V CDR1 and CDR2: SGHNT, YYREEE (reference sequence). CDR3 protein: CASSSIVGDEQYF. CDR3 nucleotide sequence: TGTGCCAGCAGCTCAATAGTAGGGGACGAGCAGTACTTC.

As for this clone: At one end, the junction sequence differs from germline, possibly due to a read error. The rearrangement joins TRBV7-2 to TRBJ2-1; 8 bases are shared with TRBD1. The CDR3 has 13 amino acids. Germline V gives CDR1 SGHTA, CDR2 FQGNSA. CDR3 amino acids: CAGSFNRGNEQFF. The DNA of the CDR3 is TGTGCCGGCAGCTTCAACAGGGGGAATGAGCAGTTCTTC.

The chain links TRBV4-2 to TRBJ2-1, with a tentative D call TRBD1 (6 bases). V gave up 1 base and J gave up 6 bases, with 19 bases separating them. Germline CDR1 is LGHNA and CDR2 is YNFKEQ. This CDR3 is built from 17 residues. Here the CDR3 DNA reads TGTGCCAGCAGCCAAGCCAAATATGCGGACAGTCTCAATGAGCAGTTCTTC. This translates into CASSQAKYADSLNEQFF.